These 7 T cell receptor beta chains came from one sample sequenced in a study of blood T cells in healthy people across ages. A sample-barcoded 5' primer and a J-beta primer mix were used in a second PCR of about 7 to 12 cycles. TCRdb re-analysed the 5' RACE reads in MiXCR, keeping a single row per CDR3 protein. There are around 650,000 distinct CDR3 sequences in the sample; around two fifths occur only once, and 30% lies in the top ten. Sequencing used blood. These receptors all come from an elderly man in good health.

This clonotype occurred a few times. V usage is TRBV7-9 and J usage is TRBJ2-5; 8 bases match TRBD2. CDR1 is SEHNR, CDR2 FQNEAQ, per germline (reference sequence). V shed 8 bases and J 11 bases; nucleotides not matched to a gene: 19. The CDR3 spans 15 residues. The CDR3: CASARMSGGYNEQYF. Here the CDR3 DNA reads TGTGCCAGCGCCCGGATGAGCGGGGGATACAATGAGCAGTACTTC.

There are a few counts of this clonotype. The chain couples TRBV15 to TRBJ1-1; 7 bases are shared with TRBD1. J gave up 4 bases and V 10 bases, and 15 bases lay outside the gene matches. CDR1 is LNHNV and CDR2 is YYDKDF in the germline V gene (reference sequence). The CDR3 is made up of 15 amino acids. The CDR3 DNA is TGTGCCAGCAGAGGGTTGGGGACAGTAGGCACTGAAGCTTTCTTT. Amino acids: CASRGLGTVGTEAFF.

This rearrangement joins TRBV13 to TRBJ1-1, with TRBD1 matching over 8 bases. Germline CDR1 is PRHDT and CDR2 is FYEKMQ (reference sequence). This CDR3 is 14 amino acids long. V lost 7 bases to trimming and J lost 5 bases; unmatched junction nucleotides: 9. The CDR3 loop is CASTHRGSRTEAFF. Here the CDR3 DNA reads TGTGCCAGCACCCACAGGGGGAGCAGAACTGAAGCTTTCTTT.

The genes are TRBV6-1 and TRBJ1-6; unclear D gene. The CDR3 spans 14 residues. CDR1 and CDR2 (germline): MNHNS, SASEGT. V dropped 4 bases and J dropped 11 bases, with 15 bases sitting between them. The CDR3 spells CASSARLVDPPLHF. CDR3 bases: TGTGCCAGCAGTGCCCGTTTGGTTGATCCACCCCTCCACTTT.

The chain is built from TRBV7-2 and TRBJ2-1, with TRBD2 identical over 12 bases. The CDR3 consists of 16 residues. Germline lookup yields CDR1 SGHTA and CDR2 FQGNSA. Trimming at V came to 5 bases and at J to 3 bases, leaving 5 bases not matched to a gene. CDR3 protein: CASSPTSGRFYNEQFF. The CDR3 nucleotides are TGTGCCAGCAGCCCGACTAGCGGGAGATTCTACAATGAGCAGTTCTTC.

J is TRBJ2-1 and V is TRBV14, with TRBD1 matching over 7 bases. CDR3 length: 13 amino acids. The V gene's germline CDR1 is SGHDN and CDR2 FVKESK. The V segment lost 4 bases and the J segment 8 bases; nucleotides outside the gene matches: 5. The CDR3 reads CASSLRDSHEQFF. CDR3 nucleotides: TGTGCCAGCAGCCTTCGGGACAGCCATGAGCAGTTCTTC.

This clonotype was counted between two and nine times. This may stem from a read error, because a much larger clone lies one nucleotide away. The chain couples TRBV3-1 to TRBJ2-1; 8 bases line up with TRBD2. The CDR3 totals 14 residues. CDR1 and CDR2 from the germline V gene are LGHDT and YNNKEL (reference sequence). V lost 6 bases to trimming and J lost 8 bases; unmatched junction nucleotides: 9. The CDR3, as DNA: TGTGCCAGCAGGGCCCGGGGGGGCCTGCATGAGCAGTTCTTC. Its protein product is CASRARGGLHEQFF.